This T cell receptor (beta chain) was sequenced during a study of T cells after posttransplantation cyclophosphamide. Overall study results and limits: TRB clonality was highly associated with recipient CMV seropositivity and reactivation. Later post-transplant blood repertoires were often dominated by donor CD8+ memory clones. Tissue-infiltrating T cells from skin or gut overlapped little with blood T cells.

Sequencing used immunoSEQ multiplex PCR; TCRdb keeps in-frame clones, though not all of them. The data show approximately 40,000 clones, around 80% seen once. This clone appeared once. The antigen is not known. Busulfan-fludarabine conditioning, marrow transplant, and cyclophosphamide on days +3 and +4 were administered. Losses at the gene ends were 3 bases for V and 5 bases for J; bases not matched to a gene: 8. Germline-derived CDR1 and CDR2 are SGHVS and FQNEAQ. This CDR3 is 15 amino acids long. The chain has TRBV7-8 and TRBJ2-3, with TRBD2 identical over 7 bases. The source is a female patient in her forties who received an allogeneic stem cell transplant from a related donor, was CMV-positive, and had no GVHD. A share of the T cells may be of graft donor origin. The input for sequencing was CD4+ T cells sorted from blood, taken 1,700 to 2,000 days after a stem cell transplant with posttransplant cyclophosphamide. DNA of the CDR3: TGTGCCAGCAGCTTGGGCCGGGGGGTTCTAGATACGCAGTATTTT. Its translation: CASSLGRGVLDTQYF.